This TCR beta chain was observed in a study of Ad26.COV2.S vaccination and SARS-CoV-2 variants. Overall study findings and caveats: It was vaccine recipients, not placebo recipients, who had the higher spike-specific TCR breadth.

Comment on this clone: Its antigen is as yet unknown.

Stated treatment: roughly 19 received Ad26.COV2.S at low or high dose, single or two shots; about five received placebo; per-sample allocation not given. The study sampled participants on day 63 after the first vaccine or placebo injection. Only in-frame clones appear in the TCRdb table, and some are missing; sequencing was by immunoSEQ multiplex PCR. The table lists approximately 300,000 clones, 70% to 90% of them singletons. The germline CDR1 and CDR2 sequences are LGHNA and YSLEER. Trimming cost V 0 bases and J 6 bases, with 12 bases left between them. This CDR3 is built from 15 residues. The sequencing used peripheral blood, collected in a trial of Ad26.COV2.S vaccine versus placebo. The TCR was taken from a person aged 18-65 years who received the Ad26.COV2.S COVID-19 vaccine or a placebo. The rearrangement links TRBV4-3 to TRBJ2-1; D gene unclear. CDR3 sequence (DNA): TGCGCCAGCAGCCAAGAAGAGACTCCTCTCAATGAGCAGTTCTTC. Its protein product is CASSQEETPLNEQFF.